One sample yielded the 3 T cell receptor beta chains listed below, sequenced in a study of human T cells and chemical hapten exposure (dated by TCRdb to 2020 to 2022). Per the publication, the time point label means: pre-sensitization, week 0. The treatment or condition label on this specimen signifies: therapeutic diphenylcyclopropenone sensitization with weekly scalp DPC. Libraries were prepared through RACE. The reads were generated on a NextSeq 500. Using fastp at Q25 and MiXCR, TCRdb reprocessed the public reads and kept productive beta chains. Each record represents a unique CDR3 protein, reported with the most common genes and DNA among its rows. In this sample the table shows about 120,000 distinct CDR3 sequences, 13% of which occur a single time. The top ten hold around 2.7% of the sample. The sequenced sample was whole blood, obtained in connection with sensitization to the hapten diphenylcyclopropenone (DPC). The source is a woman aged 18-30 years with alopecia areata. Some clones in this sample may be carry-over from other donors' samples.

In its sample, this clonotype was seen a few times. The V gene is TRBV18, the J gene TRBJ1-1; D perhaps matches TRBD1 (5 bases). Germline V CDR1 and CDR2: KGHSH, LQKENI. This CDR3 comprises 14 residues. The V gene lost 4 bases and the J gene lost 0 bases, with 9 bases spanning the gap. CDR3 coding DNA: TGTGCCAGCTCACTAAAGACAGTGAACACTGAAGCTTTCTTT. Amino acids: CASSLKTVNTEAFF.

Comments on this clonotype: At one end the junction does not follow the germline gene, possibly because of a read error. The chain joins TRBV5-5 to TRBJ2-5, with 8 nucleotides matching TRBD1. Germline values: CDR1 SGHKS, CDR2 YYEKEE (reference sequence). The CDR3 extends over 11 amino acids. CDR3 bases: TGTGCCAGCAGCCAAGGGACAGGTTTGAACTTC. It is translated as CASSQGTGLNF.

The chain uses TRBV4-3 and TRBJ2-1, with 10 bases matching TRBD2. The CDR3 has 16 amino acids. CDR1 and CDR2 from the germline V gene are LGHNA and YSLEER. J gave up 3 bases and V 1 base, and 3 bases lay outside the gene matches. This CDR3 reads CASSQGSGGDYNEQFF. The CDR3 DNA sequence: TGCGCCAGCAGCCAAGGGAGCGGGGGGGACTACAATGAGCAGTTCTTC.